The subject of this entry is one T cell receptor (beta chain). The antigen is undetermined. The sample originates from a study of human T cells and chemical hapten exposure. The overall study: Predominantly women, the patients had alopecia areata, totalis or universalis.

CDR3 length: 14 residues. The germline V and J ends were trimmed by 2 bases and 6 bases, with 11 bases remaining between them. CDR1 SGDLS and CDR2 YYNGEE come from the germline V gene. Findings and limits, study-wide: Patch test score rose with PT1 expanded TCRs, significant at 8, 16, 32, not 4. Expanded TCRs clustered into significantly more large CDR3 similarity groups than controls, the analysis revealed.

The time point was: patch test 1, 2 weeks after DPC sensitization. Treatment: therapeutic diphenylcyclopropenone sensitization with weekly scalp DPC. The authors' processing: Sampled TCR counts reached a median of approximately 100,000 per sample, with values ranging from roughly 23,224 to 690,600. From the RACE reads, TCRdb called clonotypes with MiXCR, one entry per CDR3 protein. None of the V and J calls come from the authors' own analysis; TCRdb made them. Here the sample spans some 70,000 distinct CDR3 sequences, 25% to 40% being singletons. The material sequenced was whole blood, taken in connection with sensitization to the hapten diphenylcyclopropenone (DPC). The chain carries TRBV9 and TRBJ1-4, with D possibly TRBD1 on 5 matching bases. The TCR originated in a man aged 40-50 years with alopecia areata. Some clones in this sample may be carry-over from other donors' samples. The CDR3 DNA is TGTGCCAGCAGCGTGGGGGACGTCGATGAAAAACTGTTTTTT. This translates into CASSVGDVDEKLFF.